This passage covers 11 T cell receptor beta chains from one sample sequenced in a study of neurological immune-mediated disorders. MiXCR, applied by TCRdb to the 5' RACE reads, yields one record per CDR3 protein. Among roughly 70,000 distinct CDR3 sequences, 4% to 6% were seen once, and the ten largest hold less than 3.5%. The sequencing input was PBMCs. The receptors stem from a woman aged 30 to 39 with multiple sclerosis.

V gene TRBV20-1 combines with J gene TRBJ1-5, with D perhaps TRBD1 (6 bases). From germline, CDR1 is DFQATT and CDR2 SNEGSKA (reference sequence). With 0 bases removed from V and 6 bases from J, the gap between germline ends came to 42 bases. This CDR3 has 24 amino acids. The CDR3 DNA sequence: TGCAGTGCTAGAGATTGGGCCGTTAACAAACCCGAATTCCCACCGACAGGAGAAGTTCAGCCCCAGCATTTT. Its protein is CSARDWAVNKPEFPPTGEVQPQHF.

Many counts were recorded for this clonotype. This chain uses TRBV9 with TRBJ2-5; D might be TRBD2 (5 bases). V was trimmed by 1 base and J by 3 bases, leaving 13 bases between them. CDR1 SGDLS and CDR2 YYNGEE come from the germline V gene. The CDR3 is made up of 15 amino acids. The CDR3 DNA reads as TGTGCCAGCAGCGTATCCCCCGGGGTTGAAGAGACCCAGTACTTC. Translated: CASSVSPGVEETQYF.

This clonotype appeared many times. The chain's CDR3 is CASMDGPNTEAFF. The CDR3 region has the DNA TGTGCCAGCATGGACGGACCGAACACTGAAGCTTTCTTT. The chain carries TRBV3-1 and TRBJ1-1; D not resolved. Germline V gene data show CDR1 as LGHDT and CDR2 as YNNKEL (reference sequence). V was pared by 7 bases and J by 1 base, with 10 bases between. The CDR3 consists of 13 residues.

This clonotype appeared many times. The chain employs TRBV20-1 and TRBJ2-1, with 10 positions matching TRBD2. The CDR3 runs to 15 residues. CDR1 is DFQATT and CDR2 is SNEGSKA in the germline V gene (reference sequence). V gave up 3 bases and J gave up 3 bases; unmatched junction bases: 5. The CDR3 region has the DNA TGCAGTGCTAGGCTAGCGGGGGCAGTCTACAATGAGCAGTTCTTC. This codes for CSARLAGAVYNEQFF.

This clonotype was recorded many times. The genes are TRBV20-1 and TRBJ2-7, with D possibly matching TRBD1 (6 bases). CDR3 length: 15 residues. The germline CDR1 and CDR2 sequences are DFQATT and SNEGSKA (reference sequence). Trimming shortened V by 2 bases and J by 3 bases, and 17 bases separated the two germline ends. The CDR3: CSARRPGHIRYEQYF. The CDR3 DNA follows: TGCAGTGCTAGACGGCCGGGACACATCCGCTACGAGCAGTACTTC.

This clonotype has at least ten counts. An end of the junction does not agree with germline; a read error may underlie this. The CDR3, as DNA: TGTGCTAGCAGCTTAACGGATAGCGGGGGCCAAGAGACCCAGTACTTC. It encodes CASSLTDSGGQETQYF. V is TRBV7-7 and J is TRBJ2-5; 9 bases are a match to TRBD2. The germline CDR1 and CDR2 sequences are SSHAT and FNYEAQ (reference sequence). The CDR3 covers 16 residues.

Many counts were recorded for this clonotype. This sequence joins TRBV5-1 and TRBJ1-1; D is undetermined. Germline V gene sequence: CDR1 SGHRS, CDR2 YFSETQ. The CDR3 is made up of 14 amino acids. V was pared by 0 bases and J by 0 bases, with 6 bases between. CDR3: CASSLGRLNTEAFF. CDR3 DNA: TGCGCCAGCAGCTTGGGCAGGTTGAACACTGAAGCTTTCTTT.

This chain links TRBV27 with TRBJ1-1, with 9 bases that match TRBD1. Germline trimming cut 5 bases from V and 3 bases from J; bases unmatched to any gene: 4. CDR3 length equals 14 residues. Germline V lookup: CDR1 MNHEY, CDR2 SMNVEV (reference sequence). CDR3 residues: CASSVQGAHTEAFF. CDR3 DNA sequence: TGTGCCAGCAGTGTACAGGGGGCACACACTGAAGCTTTCTTT.

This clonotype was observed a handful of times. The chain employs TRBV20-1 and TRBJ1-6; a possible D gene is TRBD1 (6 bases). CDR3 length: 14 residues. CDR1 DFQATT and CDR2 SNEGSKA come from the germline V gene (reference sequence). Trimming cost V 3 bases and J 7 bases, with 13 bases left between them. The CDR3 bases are TGCAGTGCTAGTGGGGGGCTATCGAATTCACCCCTCCACTTT. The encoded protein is CSASGGLSNSPLHF.

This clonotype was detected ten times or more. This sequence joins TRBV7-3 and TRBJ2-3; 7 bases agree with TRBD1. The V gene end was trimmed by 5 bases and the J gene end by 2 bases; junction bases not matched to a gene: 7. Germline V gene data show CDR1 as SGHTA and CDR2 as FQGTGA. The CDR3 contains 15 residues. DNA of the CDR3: TGTGCCAGCAGCCTGTCCGGGACAGACACAGATACGCAGTATTTT. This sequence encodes CASSLSGTDTDTQYF.

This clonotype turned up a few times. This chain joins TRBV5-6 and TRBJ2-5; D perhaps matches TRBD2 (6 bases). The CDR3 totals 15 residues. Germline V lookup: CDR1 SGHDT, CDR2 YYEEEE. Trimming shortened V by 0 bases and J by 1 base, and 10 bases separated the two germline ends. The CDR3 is CASSLVLGGQETQYF. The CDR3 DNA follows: TGTGCCAGCAGCTTGGTTCTCGGGGGCCAAGAGACCCAGTACTTC.